This TCR beta chain was identified during a study of T cell responses to AZD1222 COVID-19 vaccine. The V end lost 5 bases, the J end lost 4 bases, and 10 bases lay between the germline ends. The CDR3 contains 13 residues. Germline V CDR1 and CDR2: LNHDA, SQIVND (reference sequence). Regarding the study as a whole: It should be noted that donors were predominantly white British and more often female, and clonal diversity was possibly underestimated.

A word on this clone: The antigen is unknown.

TCRdb's copy holds only in-frame clones and misses some; the assay was immunoSEQ multiplex PCR. The table records more than 85,000 clones, about four fifths of them present only once. V usage is TRBV19 and J usage is TRBJ2-3; D possibly corresponds to TRBD2 (6 bases). The sequence was collected from an adult who received the AZD1222 COVID-19 vaccine. Specimen: peripheral blood, collected 28 days after the second AZD1222 dose. The CDR3 DNA reads as TGTGCCAGTAGTGGGGCTAGCGCAGATACGCAGTATTTT. This encodes CASSGASADTQYF.